The 13 T cell receptor beta chains presented below share a single source sample, sequenced in a study of PD-L1 blockade in urothelial cancer. Profiling relied on immunoSEQ multiplex PCR, and the TCRdb table lists in-frame clones only, not all of them. The sample has 130,000 or so clones, less than 85% seen once. Stated time point: pretreatment peripheral blood. Specimen: PBMCs, collected around atezolizumab (anti-PD-L1) treatment. These receptors originate from a man aged 50-59 years with urothelial cancer.

In this sample, this clone turned up a few times. This rearrangement joins TRBV27 to TRBJ2-7; no reliable D call. CDR1 is MNHEY and CDR2 is SMNVEV in the germline V gene (reference sequence). V gave up 1 base and J gave up 0 bases, with 7 bases separating them. The CDR3 covers 14 residues. CDR3 amino acids: CASSLYWSSYEQYF. For the CDR3, the DNA is TGTGCCAGCAGTTTATATTGGAGCTCCTACGAGCAGTACTTC.

The rearrangement links TRBV5-4 to TRBJ2-1; 13 bases align to TRBD2. This CDR3 spans 16 amino acids. Germline V gene lookup returns CDR1 SGHNT and CDR2 YYREEE (reference sequence). The V gene end was trimmed by 3 bases and the J gene end by 6 bases; junction bases not matched to a gene: 6. The CDR3 DNA sequence: TGTGCCAGCAGCTGGACTAGCGGGAGTCTCGGCAATGAGCAGTTCTTC. It is translated as CASSWTSGSLGNEQFF.

The chain has TRBV6-1 and TRBJ2-7, with 10 bases identical to TRBD1. The trim removed 4 bases at V and 5 bases at J, leaving 8 bases unmatched. CDR1 is MNHNS and CDR2 is SASEGT in the germline V gene. The length of the CDR3 is 15 residues. The CDR3 sequence: CASSVNRDRGHEQYF. CDR3 bases: TGTGCCAGCAGTGTTAACCGGGACAGGGGTCACGAGCAGTACTTC.

The rearrangement uses TRBV6-1 and TRBJ2-7; 8 positions agree with TRBD1. The CDR3 spans 14 residues. Germline-derived CDR1 and CDR2 are MNHNS and SASEGT. V lost 8 bases, J lost 2 bases, and 8 bases stayed unmatched. As DNA, the CDR3 is TGTGCCAGCTTGTACGGGACAGGTGCCTACGAGCAGTACTTC. Its protein product is CASLYGTGAYEQYF.

The chain employs TRBV11-2 and TRBJ2-1; perhaps TRBD2 as D (5 bases). The CDR3 sequence is 15 residues long. V was pared by 1 base and J by 6 bases, with 13 bases between. CDR1 SGHAT and CDR2 FQNNGV come from the germline V gene. The CDR3 is CASSLVGLAINEQFF. In DNA, the CDR3 is TGTGCCAGCAGCTTAGTCGGGCTAGCCATCAATGAGCAGTTCTTC.

The chain links TRBV2 to TRBJ2-2; TRBD2 might be the D (6 bases). CDR1 SNHLY and CDR2 FYNNEI come from the germline V gene. V was shortened by 6 bases and J by 6 bases, with 11 bases between the two germline ends. There are 13 residues in the CDR3. The CDR3 loop reads CASSDRLAGELFF. In DNA, the CDR3 is TGTGCCAGCAGCGACAGACTAGCCGGGGAGCTGTTTTTT.

The chain links TRBV6-5 to TRBJ1-2, with 9 bases fitting TRBD1. The ends lost 4 bases at V and 5 bases at J; junction bases unmatched: 5. The CDR3 length is 14 residues. The germline V gene encodes CDR1 MNHEY and CDR2 SVGAGI. CDR3 loop: CASSFGQGRYGYTF. The DNA of the CDR3 is TGTGCCAGCAGTTTCGGACAGGGGAGATATGGCTACACCTTC.

The chain has TRBV5-1 and TRBJ2-7; D may be TRBD2 (6 bases). V was shortened by 4 bases and J by 0 bases, with 14 bases between the two germline ends. Per germline, CDR1 SGHRS and CDR2 YFSETQ. The CDR3 sequence is 15 residues long. The CDR3 nucleotides are TGCGCCAGCAGCCCGGCGGGGTATAGCTCCTACGAGCAGTACTTC. It translates to CASSPAGYSSYEQYF. Full variable domain (remainder filled in from reference TRBV5-1 and TRBJ2-7): KAGVTQTPRYLIKTRGQQVTLSCSPISGHRSVSWYQQTPGQGLQFLFEYFSETQRNKGNFPGRFSGRQFSNSRSEMNVSTLELGDSALYLCASSPAGYSSYEQYFGPGTRLTVT.

This chain joins TRBV9 and TRBJ1-2; TRBD1 agrees at 7 bases. Germline V gene data show CDR1 as SGDLS and CDR2 as YYNGEE. The CDR3 spans 13 residues. V gave up 6 bases and J gave up 3 bases; unmatched junction bases: 5. CDR3 sequence: CASNKQGHYGYTF. DNA for the CDR3: TGTGCCAGCAACAAACAGGGGCACTATGGCTACACCTTC.

The chain uses TRBV7-6 and TRBJ2-2, with D possibly matching TRBD1 (6 bases). The V end lost 1 base, the J end lost 6 bases, and 9 bases lay between the germline ends. The germline CDR1 and CDR2 sequences are SGHVS and FNYEAQ. The CDR3 has 14 residues. The CDR3 coding sequence is TGTGCCAGCAGCTTAGACAGGGTCCCCGGGGAGCTGTTTTTT. Its translation: CASSLDRVPGELFF.

The gene calls are TRBV19 and TRBJ2-2, with TRBD1 identical over 11 bases. The CDR3 length is 16 residues. Germline V gives CDR1 LNHDA, CDR2 SQIVND (reference sequence). J was trimmed by 4 bases and V by 5 bases; bases with no gene match: 6. CDR3 nucleotides: TGTGCCAGTAGTGCAACCGGGACAGGGGGCACCGGGGAGCTGTTTTTT. Its translation: CASSATGTGGTGELFF.

This chain connects TRBV28 to TRBJ2-7, with 9 bases that match TRBD2. CDR1 is MDHEN, CDR2 SYDVKM, per germline. After removal of 7 bases from V and 6 bases from J, the junction contained 10 bases not matched to a gene. The CDR3 runs to 14 residues. Here the CDR3 DNA reads TGTGCCAGCAAGGTAATAGCGGGAGTCACCGAGCAGTACTTC. It is translated as CASKVIAGVTEQYF. The full variable domain, rest sourced from reference TRBV28 and TRBJ2-7, is DVKVTQSSRYLVKRTGEKVFLECVQDMDHENMFWYRQDPGLGLRLIYFSYDVKMKEKGDIPEGYSVSREKKERFSLILESASTNQTSMYLCASKVIAGVTEQYFGPGTRLTVT.

This chain uses TRBV28 with TRBJ1-4; D call uncertain. There are 16 residues in the CDR3. Between the trimmed V and J ends, which lost 3 bases and 1 base, there was a span of 12 bases. CDR1 is MDHEN and CDR2 is SYDVKM in the germline V gene. The CDR3 loop reads CASSLAGVGTNEKLFF. CDR3 nucleotides: TGTGCCAGCAGTTTGGCTGGAGTGGGAACTAATGAAAAACTGTTTTTT.